These 21 T cell receptor beta chains originate from one sample sequenced in a study of cytotoxic CD8 clonotypes in ibrutinib-treated CLL. The method was immunoSEQ multiplex PCR; TCRdb's version includes in-frame clones alone and lacks a portion of them. The sample carries about 40,000 clones, about three quarters recorded once. Sequences were derived from PBMCs, sampled at disease progression, from a patient treated with ibrutinib. These receptor sequences come from a human donor with chronic lymphocytic leukemia.

The gene calls are TRBV7-9 and TRBJ1-4, with 8 bases that match TRBD1. The germline V gene has CDR1 SEHNR and CDR2 FQNEAQ (reference sequence). The V and J ends lost 4 bases and 3 bases, in that order; junction bases with no gene match: 7. The length of the CDR3 is 16 residues. This chain's CDR3 is CASSYGQGRANEKLFF. The CDR3 DNA reads TGTGCCAGCAGCTACGGACAGGGCAGGGCTAATGAAAAACTGTTTTTT.

The gene calls are TRBV2 and TRBJ1-6; 7 bases fit TRBD1. CDR3 size: 15 residues. Germline V gene lookup returns CDR1 SNHLY and CDR2 FYNNEI. After removal of 5 bases from V and 6 bases from J, the junction contained 7 bases not matched to a gene. The CDR3 protein is CASSPLGQPNSPLHF. CDR3 in DNA: TGTGCCAGCAGTCCACTGGGACAGCCTAATTCACCCCTCCACTTT.

The chain employs TRBV2 and TRBJ1-2, with D uncertain. The length of the CDR3 is 13 residues. Germline V gene lookup returns CDR1 SNHLY and CDR2 FYNNEI. V dropped 6 bases and J dropped 0 bases, with 8 bases sitting between them. CDR3 DNA sequence: TGTGCCAGCAGGACTCAGACTAACTATGGCTACACCTTC. The encoded protein is CASRTQTNYGYTF.

CDR3 bases: TGTGCCAGCAGCCATTACGCGAACACCGGGGAGCTGTTTTTT. Translating it yields CASSHYANTGELFF. V and J are TRBV4-2 and TRBJ2-2; D is unclear. The CDR3 has 14 residues. The germline CDR1 and CDR2 sequences are LGHNA and YNFKEQ. V dropped 3 bases and J dropped 0 bases, with 5 bases sitting between them.

By share, this clone ranks as medium-sized. The chain couples TRBV5-1 to TRBJ2-7, with TRBD1 matching 7 bases. The junction had 5 bases not matched to a gene; V was cut back by 4 bases and J by 4 bases. Per germline, CDR1 SGHRS and CDR2 YFSETQ. This CDR3 contains 13 residues. Written as DNA, the CDR3 is TGCGCCAGCAGCGAAGGGGGCGTTTACGAGCAGTACTTC. Translation gives CASSEGGVYEQYF.

This clone showed up just a few times. J is TRBJ2-7 and V is TRBV5-4; 7 bases map to TRBD1. J lost 3 bases, V lost 2 bases, and 8 bases had no gene match. This CDR3 spans 15 amino acids. Per germline, CDR1 SGHNT and CDR2 YYREEE (reference sequence). Here the CDR3 reads CASSFASTGFYEQYF. The DNA for the CDR3 is TGTGCCAGCAGCTTCGCATCGACAGGGTTCTACGAGCAGTACTTC. The variable domain in full, completed from reference TRBV5-4 and TRBJ2-7, reads ETGVTQSPTHLIKTRGQQVTLRCSSQSGHNTVSWYQQALGQGPQFIFQYYREEENGRGNFPPRFSGLQFPNYSSELNVNALELDDSALYLCASSFASTGFYEQYFGPGTRLTVT.

The chain uses TRBV5-1 and TRBJ2-1; D perhaps matches TRBD1 (6 bases). V was cut by 0 bases and J by 0 bases, with 7 bases left in between. The CDR3 consists of 15 residues. Germline assignment: CDR1 SGHRS and CDR2 YFSETQ. CDR3 in DNA: TGCGCCAGCAGCTTGGAACAGGGCTCCTACAATGAGCAGTTCTTC. This sequence encodes CASSLEQGSYNEQFF.

The J gene is TRBJ1-4, the V gene TRBV28; D uncertain. This CDR3 is built from 14 residues. CDR1 is MDHEN and CDR2 is SYDVKM in the germline V gene. V lost 6 bases and J 4 bases, leaving 12 bases between the germline ends. Here the CDR3 reads CASRTPQSNEKLFF. The CDR3, as DNA: TGTGCCAGCAGAACACCTCAGAGTAATGAAAAACTGTTTTTT. Combining the CDR3 with reference TRBV28 and TRBJ1-4 gives the whole variable domain DVKVTQSSRYLVKRTGEKVFLECVQDMDHENMFWYRQDPGLGLRLIYFSYDVKMKEKGDIPEGYSVSREKKERFSLILESASTNQTSMYLCASRTPQSNEKLFFGSGTQLSVL.

V usage is TRBV2 and J usage is TRBJ2-1, with no clear D. Germline V gene sequence: CDR1 SNHLY, CDR2 FYNNEI. Trimming removed 6 bases from V and 4 bases from J, with 4 bases in between. The CDR3 runs 11 residues. CDR3 amino acids: CASRSYNEQFF. In nucleotides, the CDR3 is TGTGCCAGCAGGTCGTACAATGAGCAGTTCTTC.

The CDR3 nucleotides read TGTGCCAGCAGCCCATCCGGGACTAGCGGGAGCAAGTTCCACGAGCAGTACTTC. Its translation is CASSPSGTSGSKFHEQYF. V gene TRBV5-4 combines with J gene TRBJ2-7, with 14 bases matching TRBD2. The V segment lost 4 bases and the J segment 5 bases; nucleotides outside the gene matches: 14. Germline-derived CDR1 and CDR2 are SGHNT and YYREEE (reference sequence). The CDR3 totals 18 residues.

This chain links TRBV18 with TRBJ2-7; 7 bases fit TRBD2. Germline assignment: CDR1 KGHSH and CDR2 LQKENI. The V segment lost 6 bases and the J segment 4 bases; nucleotides outside the gene matches: 6. This CDR3 region has 13 residues. This CDR3 reads CASSGTTTYEQYF. In DNA form, the CDR3 reads TGTGCCAGCTCCGGGACTACAACATACGAGCAGTACTTC.

The V gene is TRBV19, the J gene TRBJ1-1; D not certain. V lost 7 bases and J lost 3, with 18 bases in between. CDR3 size: 15 residues. In germline, CDR1 is LNHDA, CDR2 SQIVND (reference sequence). The CDR3 reads CASTADFLRYTEAFF. DNA of the CDR3: TGTGCCAGTACGGCGGACTTCCTCCGTTACACTGAAGCTTTCTTT.

For the CDR3, the DNA is TGTGCCAGCAGCCTACTAGCGGGGTCCTACAATGAGCAGTTCTTC. It is translated as CASSLLAGSYNEQFF. V gene TRBV6-5 combines with J gene TRBJ2-1, with 10 bases matching TRBD2. The CDR3 spans 15 residues. The germline V gene encodes CDR1 MNHEY and CDR2 SVGAGI. Trimming at V came to 6 bases and at J to 1 base, leaving 3 bases not matched to a gene.

The chain links TRBV11-2 to TRBJ2-7, with a tentative D call TRBD2 (5 bases). Between the trimmed V and J ends, which lost 1 base and 0 bases, there was a span of 10 bases. CDR3 size: 15 residues. Germline loops: CDR1 SGHAT, CDR2 FQNNGV. The CDR3 is CASSLGLGSSYEQYF. The CDR3 DNA reads TGTGCCAGCAGCTTAGGTTTAGGGAGCTCCTACGAGCAGTACTTC.

V usage is TRBV28 and J usage is TRBJ1-2; D is unclear. With 1 base removed from V and 4 bases from J, the gap between germline ends came to 10 bases. CDR3 length: 14 amino acids. Per the germline V gene, CDR1 is MDHEN and CDR2 is SYDVKM. CDR3 protein: CASSLSTFSYGYTF. CDR3 bases: TGTGCCAGCAGTTTATCGACATTTTCCTATGGCTACACCTTC.

The rearrangement links TRBV7-9 to TRBJ2-7, with a possible D match to TRBD2 (6 bases). CDR1 SEHNR and CDR2 FQNEAQ come from the germline V gene (reference sequence). The CDR3 spans 14 residues. V was shortened by 3 bases and J by 4 bases, with 13 bases between the two germline ends. CDR3 in amino acids: CASSFQGLPYEQYF. The CDR3, as DNA: TGTGCCAGCAGCTTCCAGGGACTCCCTTACGAGCAGTACTTC.

This CDR3 reads CASSVERGQNEQFF. The CDR3 nucleotides are TGTGCCAGCAGTGTGGAGCGGGGGCAAAATGAGCAGTTCTTC. The chain is built from TRBV2 and TRBJ2-1; 8 bases agree with TRBD2. The CDR3 runs to 14 residues. Looked up from germline, CDR1 is SNHLY and CDR2 is FYNNEI. With 4 bases clipped from V and 7 bases from J, the junction kept 6 bases outside the gene matches.

The chain carries TRBV6-6 and TRBJ1-1; D not resolved. The CDR3 contains 11 residues. The ends were cut back, 6 bases at V and 3 bases at J, with 5 bases in the middle. Germline V gene sequence: CDR1 MNHNY, CDR2 SVGAGI (reference sequence). Here the CDR3 reads CASSSYTEAFF. The CDR3 DNA sequence: TGTGCCAGCAGCTCATACACTGAAGCTTTCTTT.

The count of this clone is one. This chain joins TRBV6-5 and TRBJ2-5; D uncertain. CDR1 MNHEY and CDR2 SVGAGI come from the germline V gene. V was trimmed by 5 bases and J by 5 bases, leaving 15 bases between them. The CDR3 runs 14 residues. CDR3 residues: CASSDLSVGETQYF. Here the CDR3 DNA reads TGTGCCAGCAGTGATTTGTCGGTGGGGGAGACCCAGTACTTC.

CDR3 sequence: CASSHDDMIRINEQFF. The CDR3 bases are TGCGCCAGCAGCCACGACGACATGATAAGGATCAATGAGCAGTTCTTC. The chain has TRBV4-1 and TRBJ2-1; D not resolved. The CDR3 runs to 16 residues. Trimming stripped 3 bases from V and 6 bases from J, with 18 bases between. The germline gives CDR1 MGHRA, CDR2 YSYEKL.

The rearrangement links TRBV6-1 to TRBJ1-4; D is uncertain. V was pared by 6 bases and J by 7 bases, with 18 bases between. This CDR3 contains 15 residues. Germline V gene sequence: CDR1 MNHNS, CDR2 SASEGT. CDR3 nucleotides: TGTGCCAGCAGCGAGACCCGGTTCCTCGGTGAAAAACTGTTTTTT. Translated, it gives CASSETRFLGEKLFF.